This TCR beta chain was obtained from a study of monozygotic twins with inflammatory bowel disease. UMIs incorporating a 6-nucleotide sample barcode were appended by means of template switching. Researchers put TCRalpha and TCRbeta cDNA through two nested PCRs lasting roughly 15 and 9 cycles. TCRdb reanalyzed the 5' RACE reads and collapses them to one entry per CDR3 protein, without DNA. The table lists approximately 420,000 distinct CDR3 sequences, with under 3% in the top ten. Donors each contributed one blood sample measuring about 2.4 ml. As regards this clonotype: The antigen is undetermined.

Study observations and caveats: Differences in immunosuppressive treatment may have been a source of added variability in patient repertoires.

This CDR3 has 13 amino acids. Germline V gene data show CDR1 as MDHEN and CDR2 as SYDVKM. This TCR came from a human donor with ulcerative colitis or Crohn's disease, or a healthy co-twin of an affected twin (not recorded which). Sequenced material: blood. This chain connects TRBV28 to TRBJ2-7. The CDR3 here is CASSPTQAYEQYF.